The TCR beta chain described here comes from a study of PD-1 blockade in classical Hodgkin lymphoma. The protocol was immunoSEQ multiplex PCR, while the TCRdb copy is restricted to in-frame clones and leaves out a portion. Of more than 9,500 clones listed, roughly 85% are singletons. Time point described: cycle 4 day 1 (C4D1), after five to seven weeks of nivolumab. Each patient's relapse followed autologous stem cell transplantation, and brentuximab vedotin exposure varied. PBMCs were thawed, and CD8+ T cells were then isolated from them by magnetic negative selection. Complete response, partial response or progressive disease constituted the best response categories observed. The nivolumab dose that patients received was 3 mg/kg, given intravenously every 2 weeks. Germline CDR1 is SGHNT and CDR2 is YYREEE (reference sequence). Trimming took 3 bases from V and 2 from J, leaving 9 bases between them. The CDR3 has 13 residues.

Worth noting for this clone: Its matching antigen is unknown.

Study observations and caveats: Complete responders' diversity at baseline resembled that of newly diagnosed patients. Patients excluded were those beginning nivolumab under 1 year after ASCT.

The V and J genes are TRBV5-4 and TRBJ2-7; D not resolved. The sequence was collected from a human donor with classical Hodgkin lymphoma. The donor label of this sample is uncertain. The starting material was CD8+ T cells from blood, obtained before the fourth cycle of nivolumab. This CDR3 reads CASSSNPPYEQYF. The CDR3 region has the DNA TGTGCCAGCAGCTCTAACCCACCCTACGAGCAGTACTTC.